This T cell receptor beta chain was profiled in a study of T-cell reconstitution after alpha-beta-depleted transplantation in children. CDR1 is SGHRS, CDR2 YFSETQ, per germline. This CDR3 region has 19 residues. The V and J ends lost 4 bases and 0 bases, in that order; junction bases with no gene match: 15. The authors prepared the TCRbeta library with unique molecular identifiers. TCRdb re-derived calls from the PCR reads in MiXCR, one entry per CDR3 protein. The sample includes 600,000 to 700,000 distinct CDR3 sequences, around a sixth of them seen just once. Ten or more counts support this clonotype.

The chain joins TRBV5-1 to TRBJ2-1, with 8 positions matching TRBD1. The clonotype was recovered from a human donor who donated a stem cell graft to a child with acute myeloid leukemia. The sample here was PBMCs from the stem cell graft donor, taken from the stem cell graft. CDR3 in amino acids: CASSPGGGQGINSYNEQFF. In nucleotides, the CDR3 is TGCGCCAGCAGCCCCGGCGGAGGACAGGGAATCAACTCCTACAATGAGCAGTTCTTC. The whole variable domain, remainder taken from reference TRBV5-1 and TRBJ2-1, is KAGVTQTPRYLIKTRGQQVTLSCSPISGHRSVSWYQQTPGQGLQFLFEYFSETQRNKGNFPGRFSGRQFSNSRSEMNVSTLELGDSALYLCASSPGGGQGINSYNEQFFGPGTRLTVL.